These 21 T cell receptor beta chains share one sample of origin, sequenced in a study of T-cell reconstitution after alpha-beta-depleted transplantation in children. A library of TCRbeta sequences, prepared with unique molecular identifiers, was generated. TCRdb ran MiXCR on the PCR reads and lists one entry per CDR3 protein. Among about 490,000 distinct CDR3 sequences listed, over 9.5% were seen once. The sample here was PBMCs, taken before TCRalphabeta/CD19-depleted stem cell transplant. The receptors come from a child aged 2-15 years with inherited bone marrow failure, due to receive a stem cell transplant.

This clonotype was detected many times. V and J are TRBV12-3 or TRBV12-4 and TRBJ2-2; no clear D gene. V lost 6 bases and J 3 bases, leaving 8 bases between the germline ends. This CDR3 has 13 residues. CDR3 sequence (DNA): TGTGCCAGCAGAGTCGAGTACACCGGGGAGCTGTTTTTT. This encodes CASRVEYTGELFF.

This clonotype was seen at least ten times. The V and J genes are TRBV4-2 and TRBJ2-7; D might be TRBD2 (6 bases). Germline-derived CDR1 and CDR2 are LGHNA and YNFKEQ. The length of the CDR3 is 16 residues. V lost 0 bases and J lost 4, with 16 bases in between. The CDR3 DNA sequence: TGTGCCAGCAGCCAAGATCTCGGGGGATACGGGTACGAGCAGTACTTC. This translates into CASSQDLGGYGYEQYF.

This clonotype was detected ten times or more. The chain employs TRBV5-1 and TRBJ1-1; 8 bases align to TRBD1. Germline V gene data show CDR1 as SGHRS and CDR2 as YFSETQ. This CDR3 has 18 amino acids. The junction had 17 bases not matched to a gene; V was cut back by 4 bases and J by 3 bases. CDR3 protein: CASSPPPGGWVRDTEAFF. The CDR3 DNA sequence: TGCGCCAGCAGCCCGCCTCCAGGGGGCTGGGTGAGGGACACTGAAGCTTTCTTT.

The table lists this clonotype with many counts. The chain links TRBV27 to TRBJ2-3; D gene ambiguous. Deletions cut 3 bases from V and 6 bases from J, with 13 bases between. The CDR3 runs 14 residues. Germline CDR1 and CDR2: MNHEY and SMNVEV (reference sequence). CDR3 protein: CASSFIYTADTQYF. CDR3 nucleotides: TGTGCCAGCAGTTTTATCTACACGGCGGATACGCAGTATTTT.

This chain connects TRBV4-2 to TRBJ2-3; a possible D gene is TRBD2 (5 bases). The CDR3 sequence is 16 residues long. Trimming stripped 1 base from V and 6 bases from J, with 17 bases between. Per germline, CDR1 LGHNA and CDR2 YNFKEQ. The DNA of the CDR3 is TGTGCCAGCAGCCAAGTCGGTAGTGGGCCGGGGGATACGCAGTATTTT. The encoded protein is CASSQVGSGPGDTQYF.

This clonotype came up many times. The chain combines TRBV5-4 with TRBJ2-5, with D tentatively TRBD2 (6 bases). The V and J ends lost 0 bases and 0 bases respectively, with 12 bases between them. The CDR3 totals 16 residues. Germline CDR1 reads SGHNT; CDR2 reads YYREEE (reference sequence). The chain's CDR3 is CASSLGGTGYQETQYF. CDR3 DNA sequence: TGTGCCAGCAGCTTGGGAGGGACTGGGTACCAAGAGACCCAGTACTTC.

This clonotype was counted many times. The rearrangement links TRBV5-1 to TRBJ2-7, with 15 bases fitting TRBD2. V lost 3 bases to trimming and J lost 5 bases; unmatched junction nucleotides: 6. Per the germline V gene, CDR1 is SGHRS and CDR2 is YFSETQ. There are 16 residues in the CDR3. CDR3 in DNA: TGCGCCAGCAGCTCGACCTGGACTAGCGGGAGGGACGAGCAGTACTTC. This sequence encodes CASSSTWTSGRDEQYF.

This clonotype was picked up a small number of times. The J gene is TRBJ2-7, the V gene TRBV20-1; TRBD2 aligns across 8 bases. The germline CDR1 and CDR2 sequences are DFQATT and SNEGSKA (reference sequence). The CDR3 loop spans 14 amino acids. The V gene end was trimmed by 2 bases and the J gene end by 4 bases; junction bases not matched to a gene: 7. The CDR3 nucleotides read TGCAGTGCTAGATCGGGGACTAGATTATACGAGCAGTACTTC. Translating gives CSARSGTRLYEQYF.

This clonotype showed up many times. This rearrangement joins TRBV5-1 to TRBJ2-2; maybe TRBD2 (6 bases). The CDR3 sequence is 14 residues long. Looked up from germline, CDR1 is SGHRS and CDR2 is YFSETQ. Trimming removed 2 bases from V and 5 bases from J, with 10 bases in between. CDR3 sequence reads: CASSFFSGTGELFF. In DNA, the CDR3 is TGCGCCAGCAGCTTCTTTAGCGGAACCGGGGAGCTGTTTTTT.

This clonotype was recorded many times. The rearrangement uses TRBV6-1 and TRBJ1-3; 8 positions agree with TRBD1. This CDR3 comprises 18 residues. V lost 6 bases, J lost 5 bases, and 18 bases stayed unmatched. Germline-derived CDR1 and CDR2 are MNHNS and SASEGT. CDR3 bases: TGTGCCAGCAGGCCATCCCCCTCCTCAGGGGGCCGAAGAAACACCATATATTTT. Its protein is CASRPSPSSGGRRNTIYF.

This clonotype was counted many times. V usage is TRBV10-3 and J usage is TRBJ2-1; TRBD2 agrees at 13 bases. CDR1 and CDR2 (germline): ENHRY, SYGVKD. The CDR3 covers 18 residues. J lost 4 bases, V lost 3 bases, and 9 bases had no gene match. For the CDR3, the DNA is TGTGCCATCAGTGACCCCGACGGGACTAGCGGGAATTACAATGAGCAGTTCTTC. It encodes CAISDPDGTSGNYNEQFF.

This clonotype was observed at least ten times. This chain uses TRBV27 with TRBJ2-1; 14 nucleotides agree with TRBD2. Germline-derived CDR1 and CDR2 are MNHEY and SMNVEV (reference sequence). J was trimmed by 7 bases and V by 4 bases; bases with no gene match: 3. The CDR3 has 15 amino acids. CDR3 sequence: CASSSTSGRVNEQFF. CDR3 bases: TGTGCCAGCAGTTCGACTAGCGGGAGGGTAAATGAGCAGTTCTTC.

In DNA, the CDR3 is TGTGCCAGCAGCTCATGGGACAGGCAGCCCCAGCATTTT. It is translated as CASSSWDRQPQHF. The chain employs TRBV7-2 and TRBJ1-5; the match to TRBD1 covers 8 bases. The germline V gene has CDR1 SGHTA and CDR2 FQGNSA. The V gene end was trimmed by 4 bases and the J gene end by 7 bases; junction bases not matched to a gene: 3. This CDR3 is built from 13 residues.

This clonotype has ten or more counts. This sequence joins TRBV3-1 and TRBJ2-1, with D unclear. The germline V gene encodes CDR1 LGHDT and CDR2 YNNKEL (reference sequence). The CDR3 has 13 amino acids. The germline V and J ends were trimmed by 4 bases and 6 bases, with 10 bases remaining between them. The CDR3 is CASSPFGPNEQFF. The DNA of the CDR3 is TGTGCCAGCAGCCCTTTTGGCCCCAATGAGCAGTTCTTC.

The gene calls are TRBV20-1 and TRBJ1-6; D possibly corresponds to TRBD1 (5 bases). V shed 6 bases and J shed 5 bases, with 14 bases lying between them. CDR1 is DFQATT and CDR2 is SNEGSKA in the germline V gene (reference sequence). CDR3 size: 14 residues. As DNA, the CDR3 is TGCAGTGCCAGGGCCGTGACAAATAATTCACCCCTCCACTTT. Encoded protein: CSARAVTNNSPLHF.

This clonotype was detected ten times or more. The chain carries TRBV7-2 and TRBJ2-7; no reliable D call. V was trimmed by 4 bases and J by 3 bases, leaving 7 bases between them. Germline CDR1 is SGHTA and CDR2 is FQGNSA. This CDR3 has 12 residues. The DNA of the CDR3 is TGTGCCAGCAGCTCGTTCCTCTACGAGCAGTACTTC. Its protein product is CASSSFLYEQYF.

This clonotype was seen ten or more times. The J gene is TRBJ2-7, the V gene TRBV6-2 or TRBV6-3, with D unresolved. The CDR3 is made up of 15 amino acids. Trimming took off 0 bases at V and 5 bases at J, with 14 bases between the two ends. CDR1 MNHEY and CDR2 SVGEGT come from the germline V gene. In nucleotides, the CDR3 is TGTGCCAGCAGTTACTCGAGGATAAGCACGGACGAGCAGTACTTC. It is translated as CASSYSRISTDEQYF.

This clonotype was observed many times. The chain couples TRBV10-3 to TRBJ2-3; 8 positions agree with TRBD2. V was clipped by 4 bases and J by 1 base; unmatched bases: 4. CDR1 ENHRY and CDR2 SYGVKD come from the germline V gene. The CDR3 is 15 residues long. The CDR3 loop is CAISGKAGGTDTQYF. The CDR3 DNA follows: TGTGCCATCAGTGGCAAAGCGGGGGGCACAGATACGCAGTATTTT.

This clonotype appeared many times. The chain recombines TRBV12-3 or TRBV12-4 with TRBJ1-1; D not certain. V was trimmed by 7 bases and J by 4 bases, leaving 7 bases between them. There are 11 residues in the CDR3. The CDR3 DNA reads as TGTGCCAGCACAAGGGCCACTGAAGCTTTCTTT. This sequence encodes CASTRATEAFF.

J is TRBJ2-4 and V is TRBV5-6, with D maybe TRBD2 (6 bases). V was pared by 5 bases and J by 8 bases, with 17 bases between. Germline CDR1 SGHDT, CDR2 YYEEEE. The CDR3 totals 14 residues. In DNA, the CDR3 is TGTGCCAGCAGGACGAGCCGGAGGGCCGACATTCAGTACTTC. Its translation: CASRTSRRADIQYF.

At least ten counts were recorded for this clonotype. The rearrangement links TRBV9 to TRBJ2-2; TRBD2 might be the D (6 bases). CDR3 size: 15 residues. The germline V gene has CDR1 SGDLS and CDR2 YYNGEE. The V end lost 2 bases, the J end lost 4 bases, and 12 bases lay between the germline ends. The DNA for the CDR3 is TGTGCCAGCAGCGTTTGGGGACTCGCCACCGGGGAGCTGTTTTTT. Translating it yields CASSVWGLATGELFF.